These T cell receptor beta chains were read from a single sample in a study of T cell responses to AZD1222 COVID-19 vaccine. Libraries were prepared by immunoSEQ multiplex PCR; TCRdb keeps only in-frame clonotypes and omits some of them. Here the sample spans roughly 120,000 clones, around 90% being singletons. Sequenced material: peripheral blood, taken 28 days after the second dose of the MenACWY control vaccine. These receptors came from an adult who received the MenACWY meningococcal vaccine as a control. Each CDR3 is given without its conserved first and last residue. A D gene is named only where the DNA matches it firmly.

D gene	V gene	CDR3 protein
-	TRBV9	ASAKDSNQPQH
-	TRBV3-1/TRBV3-2	ASSQVAGAPDSGYT
-	TRBV11-2	ASSFSGTHEQF
TRBD2	TRBV28	ASSSLAGALRGGWQY
TRBD2	TRBV27	ASSATSGSYEQY
-	TRBV3-1/TRBV3-2	ASSPSTWIGGLIARRF
TRBD1	TRBV5-4	ASSLGTGEAGNTIY
-	TRBV13	ASSLTASGDSSYNEQF
-	TRBV27	ASSLGITTNEKLF
TRBD1	TRBV15	ATSRRTGPGETQY
-	TRBV27	ASSNRLGTIY
TRBD1	TRBV2	ASTEGQGKTEAF
-	TRBV4-1	ASSQLDSATNEKLF
-	TRBV7-3	ASSGGTGTEAF
TRBD2	TRBV27	ASSSGLVGHEQF
-	TRBV2	ASTRDQGYYGYT
-	TRBV4-1	ASSQIASSNTGELF
TRBD2	TRBV28	ASSFTGGAGVSASTDTQY
-	TRBV7-2	ASSYGRMAKNIQY
TRBD1	TRBV6-5	ASSLGQTSPT
-	TRBV28	ASSFPGHKNSPLH
-	TRBV7-6	ASSLDGTPTETQY
TRBD2	TRBV30	AWSGPAGQVGTKNIQY
-	TRBV7-8	ASSPPPANEQF
-	TRBV19	ASSSAGSAGELF
-	TRBV19	ASSIVPGLRRNEQF
-	TRBV7-2	ASSLGPGGNQPQH
-	TRBV5-1	ASSLSSGDGIQY
TRBD2	TRBV18	ASSPASGSWNEQF
TRBD1	TRBV5-6	ASSPMTGQGTYGYT
TRBD1	TRBV2	ASSRTGGFTGELF
TRBD2	TRBV10-2	ASSEVLANNIDNEQF
-	TRBV12-3/TRBV12-4	ASSLGITDTQY
-	TRBV28	ASSLRLGRPGAVRSSYNEQF
-	TRBV6-4	ASSDGGYEQF
-	TRBV10-3	AISQGETQY
-	TRBV18	ASSPRETYEQY
-	TRBV28	ASRAVNQPQH
-	TRBV5-5	ASSLFVGNYNEQF
-	TRBV5-4	ASSLGAGSYNEQF
-	TRBV28	ASSRRAYGELF
-	TRBV30	AWSSRGTGEAF
-	TRBV7-9	ASSLEKANSPLH
-	TRBV7-2	ASSIRHTEAF
TRBD1	TRBV5-4	ASSLGQGAVKNIQY
-	TRBV29-1	SVAAGYGYT
-	TRBV9	ASSVTFGLNTGELF
TRBD1	TRBV7-9	ASSLGESGTGFWEPQH
-	TRBV24-1	ATLGQPGGYT
TRBD2	TRBV9	ASSPRTSGGTGELF
-	TRBV5-1	ASSFGTQLYNEQF
TRBD1	TRBV27	ASSLGTGGTGANVLT
-	TRBV28	ASSLLQAGLGYGYT